One and the same sample provided the 32 T cell receptor beta chains below, sequenced in a study of blood T cell repertoires in COVID-19. Produced via immunoSEQ multiplex PCR; TCRdb's table is partial and in-frame only. The data hold 380,000 or so clones, with over 75% observed a single time. What was sequenced was PBMCs or T cells enriched from blood (not recorded which). Every receptor here comes from a man aged 25 to 40 who had recovered from COVID-19.

The genes are TRBV9 and TRBJ1-2; D ambiguous. Trimming cost V 4 bases and J 4 bases, with 14 bases left between them. The germline V gene has CDR1 SGDLS and CDR2 YYNGEE. The CDR3 totals 14 residues. DNA for the CDR3: TGTGCCAGCAGCCCCTACCCAGGTCCCTATGGCTACACCTTC. Translated: CASSPYPGPYGYTF. The full variable domain, rest sourced from reference TRBV9 and TRBJ1-2, is DSGVTQTPKHLITATGQRVTLRCSPRSGDLSVYWYQQSLDQGLQFLIQYYNGEERAKGNILERFSAQQFPDLHSELNLSSLELGDSALYFCASSPYPGPYGYTFGSGTRLTVV.

The chain is built from TRBV19 and TRBJ2-2; 8 bases agree with TRBD1. Germline CDR1 LNHDA, CDR2 SQIVND (reference sequence). V trimming: 6 bases; J trimming: 7 bases; junction bases outside the gene matches: 19. The length of the CDR3 is 18 residues. The CDR3 is CASSKIIRRGQFGGELFF. CDR3 in DNA: TGTGCCAGTAGCAAGATAATCCGCAGGGGGCAATTTGGCGGGGAGCTGTTTTTT. The entire variable domain, with the rest obtained from reference TRBV19 and TRBJ2-2, is as follows: DGGITQSPKYLFRKEGQNVTLSCEQNLNHDAMYWYRQDPGQGLRLIYYSQIVNDFQKGDIAEGYSVSREKKESFPLTVTSAQKNPTAFYLCASSKIIRRGQFGGELFFGEGSRLTVL.

This sequence joins TRBV5-6 and TRBJ2-7, with TRBD2 matching over 9 bases. This CDR3 region has 15 residues. In germline, CDR1 is SGHDT, CDR2 YYEEEE. With V trimmed by 4 bases and J by 2 bases, 7 bases remained unmatched. CDR3: CASSPTSGATYEQYF. In nucleotides, the CDR3 is TGTGCCAGCAGCCCGACTAGCGGCGCGACCTACGAGCAGTACTTC.

The gene calls are TRBV5-6 and TRBJ1-2; possibly TRBD1 for D (5 bases). From germline, CDR1 is SGHDT and CDR2 YYEEEE. Trimming left V 0 bases short and J 3 bases short, with 15 bases between. The CDR3 is 16 residues long. Here the CDR3 reads CASSLGVMGPYYGYTF. The CDR3 DNA is TGTGCCAGCAGCTTGGGTGTGATGGGGCCCTACTATGGCTACACCTTC.

The chain recombines TRBV30 with TRBJ2-7; TRBD1 aligns across 8 bases. With 0 bases clipped from V and 6 bases from J, the junction kept 4 bases outside the gene matches. Germline-derived CDR1 and CDR2 are GTSNPN and SVGIG (reference sequence). This CDR3 has 13 amino acids. The CDR3 sequence: CAWSVHRGSEQYF. As DNA, the CDR3 is TGTGCCTGGAGTGTACACAGGGGGAGCGAGCAGTACTTC.

As regards this clone: The junction departs from germline at one end; a sequencing error may be responsible. The gene calls are TRBV5-1 and TRBJ2-7, with 8 bases matching TRBD1. The CDR3 loop spans 13 amino acids. CDR1 and CDR2 (germline): SGHRS, YFSETQ. CDR3 loop: CASSTSDRAENDF. CDR3 coding DNA: TGCGCCAGCAGCACCTCGGACAGGGCCGAGAATGACTTC.

The sample holds a few counts of this clone. The chain uses TRBV19 and TRBJ1-2; no reliable D call. Germline CDR1 and CDR2: LNHDA and SQIVND (reference sequence). The CDR3 runs 13 residues. Trimming pared 4 bases from V and 6 bases from J, leaving 12 bases between. CDR3 sequence (DNA): TGTGCCAGTAGTAGAAGACCTGAGGATGGCTACACCTTC. Its translation: CASSRRPEDGYTF.

This clone appeared a few times. V gene TRBV27 combines with J gene TRBJ1-6; TRBD1 matches at 8 bases. CDR1 MNHEY and CDR2 SMNVEV come from the germline V gene (reference sequence). V shed 3 bases, J shed 7 bases, and the junction held 5 bases outside the gene matches. This CDR3 is built from 15 residues. In DNA form, the CDR3 reads TGTGCCAGCAGTTTTAACAGGGGGATGAATTCACCCCTCCACTTT. Its protein is CASSFNRGMNSPLHF.

This clone came up once. The CDR3 DNA is TGCGCCAGCAGCCATTCCGGACAGGGGAATCAGCCCCAGCATTTT. It translates to CASSHSGQGNQPQHF. The chain carries TRBV4-1 and TRBJ1-5; TRBD1 matches 9 bases. This CDR3 contains 15 residues. From germline, CDR1 is MGHRA and CDR2 YSYEKL. J was trimmed by 4 bases and V by 3 bases; bases with no gene match: 4.

This clone was seen just once. V usage is TRBV20-1 and J usage is TRBJ1-2, with D unresolved. Germline values: CDR1 DFQATT, CDR2 SNEGSKA (reference sequence). With 1 base removed from V and 11 bases from J, the gap between germline ends came to 11 bases. The CDR3 is made up of 11 amino acids. The CDR3 region is CSARGGTSYTF. The CDR3 bases are TGCAGTGCTAGAGGAGGTACCTCTTACACCTTC.

The V call is TRBV14, the J call TRBJ2-7; D remains ambiguous. Per the germline V gene, CDR1 is SGHDN and CDR2 is FVKESK. CDR3 length: 13 residues. With 6 bases removed from V and 5 bases from J, the gap between germline ends came to 14 bases. The CDR3 here is CASRSTQFHEQYF. In DNA, the CDR3 is TGTGCCAGCAGAAGTACACAGTTCCACGAGCAGTACTTC.

This chain connects TRBV19 to TRBJ1-1; tentative D call: TRBD1 (6 bases). The CDR3 runs to 15 residues. The V end lost 5 bases, the J end lost 1 base, and 14 bases lay between the germline ends. CDR1 and CDR2 (germline): LNHDA, SQIVND (reference sequence). The CDR3 DNA reads TGTGCCAGTAGTTTGACAGGATTACGGAACACTGAAGCTTTCTTT. It codes for CASSLTGLRNTEAFF.

The genes are TRBV14 and TRBJ1-2; D unclear. The CDR3 is 13 residues long. Germline V gene lookup returns CDR1 SGHDN and CDR2 FVKESK. The V end was cut by 3 bases, the J end by 11 bases, with 16 bases between. The CDR3 bases are TGTGCCAGCAGCCATGGCCCTCTTCCTGGTTACACCTTC. Residues: CASSHGPLPGYTF.

V and J are TRBV5-6 and TRBJ2-3, with 8 nucleotides matching TRBD1. CDR3 size: 13 residues. Looked up from germline, CDR1 is SGHDT and CDR2 is YYEEEE. Trimming cost V 4 bases and J 4 bases; bases outside gene matches: 2. This CDR3 is CASSRGQADTQYF. CDR3 DNA sequence: TGTGCCAGCAGCAGGGGACAGGCAGATACGCAGTATTTT.

The rearrangement links TRBV19 to TRBJ1-2, with a weak D call TRBD1 (6 bases). V was pared by 4 bases and J by 2 bases, with 11 bases between. The CDR3 extends over 14 amino acids. Germline loops: CDR1 LNHDA, CDR2 SQIVND (reference sequence). The DNA for the CDR3 is TGTGCCAGTAGTACCCTACAGGGAAACTATGGCTACACCTTC. Translating it yields CASSTLQGNYGYTF.

J is TRBJ2-1 and V is TRBV7-9, with D possibly being TRBD1 (5 bases). The CDR3 loop spans 13 amino acids. From germline, CDR1 is SEHNR and CDR2 FQNEAQ (reference sequence). Between the trimmed V and J ends, which lost 2 bases and 8 bases, there was a span of 10 bases. CDR3 sequence (DNA): TGTGCCAGCAGCTTACAGGGATCTTATGAGCAGTTCTTC. Encoded protein: CASSLQGSYEQFF.

The V gene is TRBV5-6, the J gene TRBJ1-1; 10 bases are shared with TRBD1. The CDR3 sequence is 15 residues long. From germline, CDR1 is SGHDT and CDR2 YYEEEE. J was trimmed by 10 bases and V by 1 base; bases with no gene match: 10. CDR3 sequence (DNA): TGTGCCAGCAGCTTGTGGGGACAGGGGCCCCCGGGAGCTTTCTTT. The encoded protein is CASSLWGQGPPGAFF.

The V and J genes are TRBV7-8 and TRBJ2-1; 7 bases align to TRBD2. The CDR3 extends over 16 amino acids. The trim removed 4 bases at V and 5 bases at J, leaving 11 bases unmatched. Germline CDR1 SGHVS, CDR2 FQNEAQ. The CDR3 bases are TGTGCCAGCAGCTCGGGAGGCCGACTAGTTGACAATGAGCAGTTCTTC. This sequence encodes CASSSGGRLVDNEQFF.

J is TRBJ2-2 and V is TRBV30; TRBD1 matches at 9 bases. Germline V gene data show CDR1 as GTSNPN and CDR2 as SVGIG (reference sequence). The CDR3 is 16 residues long. Unmatched junction bases numbered 12, after V lost 0 bases and J lost 10 bases. The DNA for the CDR3 is TGTGCCTGGAGTGTACAGGGGGCCCCATCGAATGCGGAGCTGTTTTTT. Translating gives CAWSVQGAPSNAELFF. Complete variable domain (other parts from reference TRBV30 and TRBJ2-2): SQTIHQWPATLVQPVGSPLSLECTVEGTSNPNLYWYRQAAGRGLQLLFYSVGIGQISSEVPQNLSASRPQDRQFILSSKKLLLSDSGFYLCAWSVQGAPSNAELFFGEGSRLTVL.

The gene calls are TRBV7-9 and TRBJ2-2; 7 bases align to TRBD1. Germline-derived CDR1 and CDR2 are SEHNR and FQNEAQ (reference sequence). V was clipped by 11 bases and J by 5 bases; unmatched bases: 11. This CDR3 region has 14 residues. The CDR3 DNA reads as TGTGCCCCCAGGCCAACAGGGGCAACCGGGGAGCTGTTTTTT. Its protein product is CAPRPTGATGELFF.

This clone has more than one count but fewer than ten. The rearrangement joins TRBV5-1 to TRBJ2-1; TRBD2 might be the D (6 bases). Trimming took 4 bases from V and 2 from J, leaving 16 bases between them. The CDR3 sequence is 16 residues long. CDR1 is SGHRS and CDR2 is YFSETQ in the germline V gene. CDR3 nucleotides: TGCGCCAGCAGCACTAGCCCCCAAGGCCCCTACAATGAGCAGTTCTTC. Protein product: CASSTSPQGPYNEQFF.

The chain is built from TRBV4-3 and TRBJ2-1; 9 bases are a match to TRBD2. In germline, CDR1 is LGHNA, CDR2 YSLEER. The CDR3 is 15 residues long. The V and J ends lost 1 base and 7 bases, in that order; junction bases with no gene match: 5. The CDR3 DNA reads TGCGCCAGCAGCCAAGGGGCTAGCGGGGCAAATGAGCAGTTCTTC. Protein product: CASSQGASGANEQFF.

The chain is built from TRBV6-5 and TRBJ1-1; 7 nucleotides align to TRBD1. V lost 6 bases to trimming and J lost 4 bases; unmatched junction nucleotides: 5. This CDR3 comprises 13 residues. Looked up from germline, CDR1 is MNHEY and CDR2 is SVGAGI. Here the CDR3 reads CASRRGLGTEAFF. The DNA for the CDR3 is TGTGCCAGCAGGAGGGGGCTTGGCACTGAAGCTTTCTTT.

The chain couples TRBV5-4 to TRBJ1-2; 7 bases line up with TRBD1. This CDR3 is 13 amino acids long. V shed 6 bases and J 7 bases; nucleotides not matched to a gene: 9. CDR1 and CDR2 from the germline V gene are SGHNT and YYREEE (reference sequence). The CDR3 bases are TGTGCCAGCACCCAGGGGGGAATAAGTGGCTACACCTTC. This gives the protein CASTQGGISGYTF.

The V and J genes are TRBV6-6 and TRBJ1-5, with a weak D call TRBD1 (6 bases). The V gene's germline CDR1 is MNHNY and CDR2 SVGAGI (reference sequence). This CDR3 is built from 13 residues. The CDR3 loop reads CTGSTGYNQPQHF. The CDR3 DNA sequence: TGTACCGGATCTACAGGGTATAATCAGCCCCAGCATTTT.

The CDR3 sequence: CASSQDPGEGVGEKLFF. CDR3 in DNA: TGCGCCAGCAGCCAAGACCCCGGAGAGGGGGTTGGTGAAAAACTGTTTTTT. The chain uses TRBV4-3 and TRBJ1-4, with TRBD1 as a possible D gene (6 bases). CDR1 is LGHNA, CDR2 YSLEER, per germline. Trimming left V 0 bases short and J 7 bases short, with 18 bases between. This CDR3 spans 17 amino acids.

This chain uses TRBV9 with TRBJ1-1, with TRBD1 identical over 7 bases. J gave up 0 bases and V 0 bases, and 2 bases lay outside the gene matches. Germline V gene sequence: CDR1 SGDLS, CDR2 YYNGEE. CDR3 size: 15 residues. The CDR3 here is CASSVGDRMNTEAFF. CDR3 bases: TGTGCCAGCAGCGTAGGGGACAGAATGAACACTGAAGCTTTCTTT.

The gene calls are TRBV12-5 and TRBJ1-5, with TRBD1 matching over 7 bases. The germline gives CDR1 LGHNT, CDR2 FRNRAP. The junction had 10 bases not matched to a gene; V was cut back by 6 bases and J by 8 bases. The CDR3 has 14 residues. CDR3: CASGPQGVRKPQHF. In DNA form, the CDR3 reads TGTGCTAGTGGCCCGCAGGGGGTAAGAAAGCCCCAGCATTTT.

This chain links TRBV18 with TRBJ1-1; 8 bases match TRBD1. J lost 0 bases, V lost 5 bases, and 8 bases had no gene match. This CDR3 has 16 amino acids. The germline CDR1 and CDR2 sequences are KGHSH and LQKENI. The CDR3 DNA reads as TGTGCCAGCTCAGGACAGGGTATGGTTGTGAACACTGAAGCTTTCTTT. It yields the protein CASSGQGMVVNTEAFF.

This chain uses TRBV5-1 with TRBJ2-1; 9 bases line up with TRBD2. This CDR3 region has 16 residues. V dropped 4 bases and J dropped 5; count of bases not matched to a gene: 10. Germline CDR1 is SGHRS and CDR2 is YFSETQ. For the CDR3, the DNA is TGCGCCAGCAGCCCGGATGGGACTAGCCGAAACAATGAGCAGTTCTTC. This codes for CASSPDGTSRNNEQFF.

The chain combines TRBV7-2 with TRBJ2-6, with a weak D call TRBD1 (6 bases). The CDR3 totals 16 residues. The V end lost 5 bases, the J end lost 1 base, and 12 bases lay between the germline ends. Germline V lookup: CDR1 SGHTA, CDR2 FQGNSA. CDR3 sequence reads: CASSKQGRSGANVLTF. CDR3 DNA: TGTGCCAGCAGCAAACAGGGACGGTCTGGGGCCAACGTCCTGACTTTC.

The rearrangement joins TRBV4-1 to TRBJ1-4; D not certain. Germline assignment: CDR1 MGHRA and CDR2 YSYEKL. Trimming left V 4 bases short and J 5 bases short, with 8 bases between. This CDR3 comprises 13 residues. The CDR3 nucleotides read TGCGCCAGCAGCCCGTACATGAATGAAAAACTGTTTTTT. Translating it yields CASSPYMNEKLFF.